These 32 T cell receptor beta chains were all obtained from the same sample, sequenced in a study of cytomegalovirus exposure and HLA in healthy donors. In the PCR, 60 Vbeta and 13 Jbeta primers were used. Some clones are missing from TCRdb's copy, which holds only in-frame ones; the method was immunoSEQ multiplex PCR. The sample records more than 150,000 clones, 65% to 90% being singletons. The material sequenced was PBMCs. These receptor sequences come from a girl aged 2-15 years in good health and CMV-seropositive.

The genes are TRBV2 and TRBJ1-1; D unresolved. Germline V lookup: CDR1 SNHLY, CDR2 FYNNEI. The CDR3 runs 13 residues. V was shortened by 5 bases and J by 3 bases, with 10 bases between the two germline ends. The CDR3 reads CASSQNRDTEAFF. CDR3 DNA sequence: TGTGCCAGCAGTCAAAACCGGGACACTGAAGCTTTCTTT.

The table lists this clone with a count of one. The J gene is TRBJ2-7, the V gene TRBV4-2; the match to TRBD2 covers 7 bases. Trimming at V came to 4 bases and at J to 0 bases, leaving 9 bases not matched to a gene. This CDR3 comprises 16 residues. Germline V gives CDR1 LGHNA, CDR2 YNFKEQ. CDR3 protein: CASSPIGGGGSYEQYF. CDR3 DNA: TGTGCCAGCAGCCCTATTGGTGGCGGGGGCTCCTACGAGCAGTACTTC.

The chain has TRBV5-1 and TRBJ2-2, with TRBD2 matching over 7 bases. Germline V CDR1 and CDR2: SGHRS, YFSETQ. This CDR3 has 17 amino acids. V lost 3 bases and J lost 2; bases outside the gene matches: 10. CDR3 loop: CASSSRPGLPNTGELFF. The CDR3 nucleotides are TGCGCCAGCAGCTCGCGTCCGGGACTACCAAACACCGGGGAGCTGTTTTTT.

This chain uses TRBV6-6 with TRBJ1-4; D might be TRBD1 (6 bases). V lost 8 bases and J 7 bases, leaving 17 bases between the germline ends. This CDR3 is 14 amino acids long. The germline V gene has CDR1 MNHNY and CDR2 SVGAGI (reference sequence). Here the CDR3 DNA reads TGTGCCAGCGGACCGGGACATATTTCTGAAAAACTGTTTTTT. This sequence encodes CASGPGHISEKLFF.

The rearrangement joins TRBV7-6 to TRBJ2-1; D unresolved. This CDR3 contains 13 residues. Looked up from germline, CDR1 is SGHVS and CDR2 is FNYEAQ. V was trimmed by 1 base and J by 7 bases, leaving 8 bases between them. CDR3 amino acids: CASSLEEPNEQFF. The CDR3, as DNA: TGTGCCAGCAGCTTAGAAGAGCCAAATGAGCAGTTCTTC.

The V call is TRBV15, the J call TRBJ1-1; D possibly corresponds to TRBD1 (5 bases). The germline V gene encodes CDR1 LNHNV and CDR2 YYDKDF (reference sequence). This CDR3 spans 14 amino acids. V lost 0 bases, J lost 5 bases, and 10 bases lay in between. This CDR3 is CATSRDHGGTEAFF. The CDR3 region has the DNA TGTGCCACCAGCAGAGATCATGGGGGGACTGAAGCTTTCTTT.

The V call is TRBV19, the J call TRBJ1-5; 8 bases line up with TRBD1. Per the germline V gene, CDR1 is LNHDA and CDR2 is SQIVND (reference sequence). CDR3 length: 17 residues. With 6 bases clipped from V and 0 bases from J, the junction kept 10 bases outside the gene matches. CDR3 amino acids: CASSTRGLEYSNQPQHF. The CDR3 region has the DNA TGTGCCAGTAGCACCAGGGGGCTGGAATATAGCAATCAGCCCCAGCATTTT.

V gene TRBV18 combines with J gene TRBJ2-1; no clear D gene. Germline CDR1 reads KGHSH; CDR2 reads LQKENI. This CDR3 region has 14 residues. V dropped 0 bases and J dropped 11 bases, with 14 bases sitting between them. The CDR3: CASSPPSVTEKQFF. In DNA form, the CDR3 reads TGTGCCAGCTCACCACCGTCAGTCACGGAGAAGCAGTTCTTC.

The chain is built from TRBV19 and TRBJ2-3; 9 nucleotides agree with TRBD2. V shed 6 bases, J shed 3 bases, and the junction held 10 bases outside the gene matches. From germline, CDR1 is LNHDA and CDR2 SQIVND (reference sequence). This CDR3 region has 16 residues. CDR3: CASRSGLTSGTDTQYF. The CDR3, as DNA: TGTGCCAGTAGATCAGGCCTTACTAGCGGGACAGATACGCAGTATTTT.

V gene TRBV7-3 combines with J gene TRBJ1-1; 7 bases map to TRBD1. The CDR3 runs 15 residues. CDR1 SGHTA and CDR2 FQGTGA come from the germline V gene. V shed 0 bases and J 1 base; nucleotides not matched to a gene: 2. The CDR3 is CASSLTGGGNTEAFF. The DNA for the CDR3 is TGTGCCAGCAGCTTAACAGGGGGCGGGAACACTGAAGCTTTCTTT.

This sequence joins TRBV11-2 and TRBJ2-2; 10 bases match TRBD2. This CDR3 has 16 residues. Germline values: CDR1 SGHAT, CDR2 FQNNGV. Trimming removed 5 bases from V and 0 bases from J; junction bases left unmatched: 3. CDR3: CASSKLAGTNTGELFF. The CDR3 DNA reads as TGTGCCAGCAGCAAACTAGCGGGGACGAACACCGGGGAGCTGTTTTTT.

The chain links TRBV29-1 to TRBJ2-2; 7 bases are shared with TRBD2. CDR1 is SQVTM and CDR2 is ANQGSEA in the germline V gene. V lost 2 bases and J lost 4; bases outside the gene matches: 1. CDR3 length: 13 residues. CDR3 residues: CSVESGGTGELFF. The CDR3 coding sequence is TGCAGCGTTGAATCGGGGGGCACCGGGGAGCTGTTTTTT.

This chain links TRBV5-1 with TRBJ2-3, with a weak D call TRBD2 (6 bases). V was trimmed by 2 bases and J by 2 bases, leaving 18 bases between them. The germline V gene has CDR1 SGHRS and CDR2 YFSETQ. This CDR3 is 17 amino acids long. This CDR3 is CASSLGLETRLTDTQYF. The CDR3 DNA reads TGCGCCAGCAGCTTAGGTTTGGAGACTAGACTCACAGATACGCAGTATTTT.

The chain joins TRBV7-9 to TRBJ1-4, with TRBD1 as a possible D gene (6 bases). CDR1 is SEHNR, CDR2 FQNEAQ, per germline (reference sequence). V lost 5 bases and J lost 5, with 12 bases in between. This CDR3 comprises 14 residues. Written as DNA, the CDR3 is TGTGCCAGCAGCCCCGCAGGGACAAATGAAAAACTGTTTTTT. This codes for CASSPAGTNEKLFF.

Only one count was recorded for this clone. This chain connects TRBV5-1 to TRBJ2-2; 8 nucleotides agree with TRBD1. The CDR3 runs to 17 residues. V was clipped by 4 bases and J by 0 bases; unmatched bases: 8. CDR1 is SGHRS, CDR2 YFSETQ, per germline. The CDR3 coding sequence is TGCGCCAGCAGCGACCGGGGACAGGCCGCGAACACCGGGGAGCTGTTTTTT. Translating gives CASSDRGQAANTGELFF.

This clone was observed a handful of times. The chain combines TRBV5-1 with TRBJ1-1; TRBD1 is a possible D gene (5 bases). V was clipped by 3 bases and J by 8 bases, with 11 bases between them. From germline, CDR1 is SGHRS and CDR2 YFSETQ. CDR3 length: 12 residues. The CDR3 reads CASSWGDGEAFF. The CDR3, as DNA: TGCGCCAGCAGCTGGGGGGACGGGGAAGCTTTCTTT.

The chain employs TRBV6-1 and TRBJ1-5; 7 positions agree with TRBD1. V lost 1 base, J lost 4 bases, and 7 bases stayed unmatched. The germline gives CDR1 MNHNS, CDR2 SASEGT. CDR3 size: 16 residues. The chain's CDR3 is CASSEVTTGTNQPQHF. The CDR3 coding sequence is TGTGCCAGCAGTGAAGTAACGACAGGGACGAATCAGCCCCAGCATTTT.

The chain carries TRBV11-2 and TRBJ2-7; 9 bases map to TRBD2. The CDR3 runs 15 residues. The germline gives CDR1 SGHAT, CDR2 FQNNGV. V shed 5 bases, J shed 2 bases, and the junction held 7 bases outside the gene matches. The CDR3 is CASSAPGLATYEQYF. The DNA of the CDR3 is TGTGCCAGCAGCGCCCCGGGACTAGCAACCTACGAGCAGTACTTC. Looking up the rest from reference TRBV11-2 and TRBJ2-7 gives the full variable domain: EAGVAQSPRYKIIEKRQSVAFWCNPISGHATLYWYQQILGQGPKLLIQFQNNGVVDDSQLPKDRFSAERLKGVDSTLKIQPAKLEDSAVYLCASSAPGLATYEQYFGPGTRLTVT.

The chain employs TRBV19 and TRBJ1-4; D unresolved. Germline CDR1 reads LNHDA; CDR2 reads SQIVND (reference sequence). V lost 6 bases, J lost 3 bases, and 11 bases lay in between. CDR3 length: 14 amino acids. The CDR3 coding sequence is TGTGCCAGTAGCTCAAACGGGGCTAATGAAAAACTGTTTTTT. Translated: CASSSNGANEKLFF. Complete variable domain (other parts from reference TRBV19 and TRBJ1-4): DGGITQSPKYLFRKEGQNVTLSCEQNLNHDAMYWYRQDPGQGLRLIYYSQIVNDFQKGDIAEGYSVSREKKESFPLTVTSAQKNPTAFYLCASSSNGANEKLFFGSGTQLSVL.

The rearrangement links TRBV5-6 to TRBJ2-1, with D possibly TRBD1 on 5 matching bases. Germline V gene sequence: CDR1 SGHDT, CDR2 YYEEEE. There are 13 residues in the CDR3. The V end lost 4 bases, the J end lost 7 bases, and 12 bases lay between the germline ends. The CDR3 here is CASSPAGSNEQFF. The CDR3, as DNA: TGTGCCAGCAGCCCTGCAGGGTCGAATGAGCAGTTCTTC.

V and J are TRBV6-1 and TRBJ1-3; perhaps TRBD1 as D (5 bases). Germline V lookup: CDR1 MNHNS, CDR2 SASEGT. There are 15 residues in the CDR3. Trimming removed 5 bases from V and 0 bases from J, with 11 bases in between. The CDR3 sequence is CASSLQGISGNTIYF. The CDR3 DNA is TGTGCCAGCAGTCTCCAGGGTATCTCTGGAAACACCATATATTTT.

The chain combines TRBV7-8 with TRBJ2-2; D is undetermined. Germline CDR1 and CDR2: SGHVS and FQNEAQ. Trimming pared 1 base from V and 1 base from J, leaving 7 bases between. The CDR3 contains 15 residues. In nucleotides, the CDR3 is TGTGCCAGCAGCTTAGTCATCGGGAACACCGGGGAGCTGTTTTTT. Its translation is CASSLVIGNTGELFF.

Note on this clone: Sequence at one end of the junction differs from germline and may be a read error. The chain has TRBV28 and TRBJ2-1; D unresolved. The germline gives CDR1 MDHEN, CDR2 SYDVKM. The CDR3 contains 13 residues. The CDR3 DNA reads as TGTGCCAGCACTTTAACAATCTACAATGAGCAGTTCTTC. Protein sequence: CASTLTIYNEQFF.

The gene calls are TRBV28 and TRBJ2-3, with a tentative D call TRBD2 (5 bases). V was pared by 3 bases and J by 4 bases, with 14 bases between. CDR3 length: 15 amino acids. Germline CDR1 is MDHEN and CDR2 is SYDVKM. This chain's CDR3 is CASSFGGRMADTQYF. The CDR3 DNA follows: TGTGCCAGCAGTTTTGGTGGGAGAATGGCAGATACGCAGTATTTT. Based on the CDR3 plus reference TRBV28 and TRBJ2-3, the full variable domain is DVKVTQSSRYLVKRTGEKVFLECVQDMDHENMFWYRQDPGLGLRLIYFSYDVKMKEKGDIPEGYSVSREKKERFSLILESASTNQTSMYLCASSFGGRMADTQYFGPGTRLTVL.

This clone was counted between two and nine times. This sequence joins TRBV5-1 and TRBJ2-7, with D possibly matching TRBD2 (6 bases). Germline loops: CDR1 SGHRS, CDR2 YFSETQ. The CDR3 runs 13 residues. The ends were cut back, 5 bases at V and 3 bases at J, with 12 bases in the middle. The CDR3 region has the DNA TGCGCCAGCAGGACCGGGAGAAACTACGAGCAGTACTTC. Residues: CASRTGRNYEQYF.

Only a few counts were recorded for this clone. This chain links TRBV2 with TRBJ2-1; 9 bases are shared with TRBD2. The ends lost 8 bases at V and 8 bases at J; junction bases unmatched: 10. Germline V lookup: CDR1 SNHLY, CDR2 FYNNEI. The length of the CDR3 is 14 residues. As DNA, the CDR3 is TGTGCCAGCCCTAATAGCGGGGGAAGGTATGAGCAGTTCTTC. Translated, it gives CASPNSGGRYEQFF.

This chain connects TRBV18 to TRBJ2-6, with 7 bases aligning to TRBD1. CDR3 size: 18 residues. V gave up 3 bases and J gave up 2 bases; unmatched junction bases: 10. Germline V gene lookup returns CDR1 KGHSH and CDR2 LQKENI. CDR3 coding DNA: TGTGCCAGCTCACCGATGGCAGGGGGAATTACTGGGGCCAACGTCCTGACTTTC. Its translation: CASSPMAGGITGANVLTF. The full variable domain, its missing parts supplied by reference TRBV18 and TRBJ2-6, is NAGVMQNPRHLVRRRGQEARLRCSPMKGHSHVYWYRQLPEEGLKFMVYLQKENIIDESGMPKERFSAEFPKEGPSILRIQQVVRGDSAAYFCASSPMAGGITGANVLTFGAGSRLTVL.

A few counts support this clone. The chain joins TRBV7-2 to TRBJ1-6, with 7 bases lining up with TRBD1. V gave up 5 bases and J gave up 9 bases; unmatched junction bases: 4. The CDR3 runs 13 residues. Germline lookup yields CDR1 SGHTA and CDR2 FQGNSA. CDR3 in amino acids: CASSPDRVSPLHF. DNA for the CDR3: TGTGCCAGCAGCCCCGACAGGGTTTCACCCCTCCACTTT. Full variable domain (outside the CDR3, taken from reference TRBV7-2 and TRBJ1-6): GAGVSQSPSNKVTEKGKDVELRCDPISGHTALYWYRQSLGQGLEFLIYFQGNSAPDKSGLPSDRFSAERTGGSVSTLTIQRTQQEDSAVYLCASSPDRVSPLHFGNGTRLTVT.

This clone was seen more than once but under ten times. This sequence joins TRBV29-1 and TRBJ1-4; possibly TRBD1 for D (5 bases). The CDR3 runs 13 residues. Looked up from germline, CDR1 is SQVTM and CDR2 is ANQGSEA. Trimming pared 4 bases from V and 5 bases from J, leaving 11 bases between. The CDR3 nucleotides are TGCAGCGTTGGTATCAGGGTAAATGAAAAACTGTTTTTT. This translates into CSVGIRVNEKLFF.

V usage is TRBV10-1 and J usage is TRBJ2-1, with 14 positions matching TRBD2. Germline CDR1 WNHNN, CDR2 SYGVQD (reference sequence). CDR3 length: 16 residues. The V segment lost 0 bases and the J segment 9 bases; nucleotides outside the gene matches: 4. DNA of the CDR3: TGCGCCAGCAGTGAGTCCCCGGGACTAGCGGGAGTTGAGCAGTTCTTC. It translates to CASSESPGLAGVEQFF.

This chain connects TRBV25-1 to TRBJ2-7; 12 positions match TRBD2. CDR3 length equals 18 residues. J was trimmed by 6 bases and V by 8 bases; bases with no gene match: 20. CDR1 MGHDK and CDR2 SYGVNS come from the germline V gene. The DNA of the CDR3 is TGTGCCAGCTATACCGGGACTAGCGGGTTCGGCTTCCCCCGCGAGCAGTACTTC. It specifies CASYTGTSGFGFPREQYF.

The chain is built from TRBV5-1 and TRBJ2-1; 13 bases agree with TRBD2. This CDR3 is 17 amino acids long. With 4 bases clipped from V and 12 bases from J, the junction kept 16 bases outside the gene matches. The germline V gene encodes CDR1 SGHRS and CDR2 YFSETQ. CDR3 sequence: CASSRETGTSGTIGQFF. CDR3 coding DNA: TGCGCCAGCAGCCGCGAAACCGGGACTAGCGGGACTATAGGGCAGTTCTTC.